Shown below are 28 T cell receptor beta chains from a single sample sequenced in a study of T-cell reconstitution after alpha-beta-depleted transplantation in children. Points from the study as a whole: It was newly produced T cells that mostly accounted for T-cell counts and diversity one year after transplant.

TCRbeta library construction was performed incorporating unique molecular identifiers. TCRdb redid the calling of the PCR reads with MiXCR, one entry per CDR3 protein. The sample includes about 300,000 distinct CDR3 sequences, around 7.3% of them seen just once. No antigen has been assigned to these receptors. Sequenced here: peripheral blood, sampled 360 days after TCRalphabeta/CD19-depleted stem cell transplant. These receptors were obtained from a female patient aged 2-9 years who had a stem cell transplant for Fanconi anemia, so the T cells may come from the graft donor.

Ten or more counts support this clonotype. The CDR3 region has the DNA TGTGCCAGCAGGGTTGACGTCACCTACGAGCAGTACTTC. Translation: CASRVDVTYEQYF. The chain employs TRBV12-3 or TRBV12-4 and TRBJ2-7; D is ambiguous. This CDR3 has 13 amino acids. The V end was cut by 6 bases, the J end by 2 bases, with 11 bases between.

This clonotype was counted a few times. V and J are TRBV27 and TRBJ2-6, with 7 nucleotides matching TRBD1. CDR3 length equals 19 residues. CDR1 and CDR2 from the germline V gene are MNHEY and SMNVEV (reference sequence). The V gene end was trimmed by 5 bases and the J gene end by 3 bases; junction bases not matched to a gene: 16. The CDR3 here is CASSAHRGLLLDGANVLTF. CDR3 DNA: TGTGCCAGCAGTGCCCACAGGGGCCTTCTTCTGGATGGGGCCAACGTCCTGACTTTC.

This clonotype was picked up many times. The V call is TRBV20-1, the J call TRBJ1-5; TRBD1 might be the D (6 bases). V was cut by 5 bases and J by 0 bases, with 11 bases left in between. Per the germline V gene, CDR1 is DFQATT and CDR2 is SNEGSKA (reference sequence). This CDR3 is built from 14 residues. The CDR3 region has the DNA TGCAGTGCTTGGAACAGGGATAGCAATCAGCCCCAGCATTTT. This sequence encodes CSAWNRDSNQPQHF.

This clonotype was detected ten times or more. CDR3 DNA sequence: TGCAGTGCCGAGGACACTTCCTACGAGCAGTACTTC. This gives the protein CSAEDTSYEQYF. This chain links TRBV20-1 with TRBJ2-7; TRBD1 is a possible D gene (5 bases). Trimming left V 6 bases short and J 1 base short, with 10 bases between. Germline CDR1 is DFQATT and CDR2 is SNEGSKA (reference sequence). This CDR3 region has 12 residues.

The V call is TRBV7-8, the J call TRBJ1-1, with D tentatively TRBD1 (5 bases). The CDR3 spans 14 residues. V was shortened by 4 bases and J by 3 bases, with 12 bases between the two germline ends. Germline CDR1 reads SGHVS; CDR2 reads FQNEAQ. CDR3 DNA sequence: TGTGCCAGCAGCTCCCAGACAGCTCACACTGAAGCTTTCTTT. Encoded protein: CASSSQTAHTEAFF.

This clonotype was detected ten times or more. This chain joins TRBV5-1 and TRBJ2-7; no clear D. Trimming took 0 bases from V and 2 from J, leaving 9 bases between them. The germline gives CDR1 SGHRS, CDR2 YFSETQ. This CDR3 has 14 residues. This chain's CDR3 is CASSLDGRTYEQYF. The CDR3 DNA follows: TGCGCCAGCAGCTTGGATGGCAGGACCTACGAGCAGTACTTC.

This rearrangement joins TRBV10-3 to TRBJ1-2; perhaps TRBD1 as D (5 bases). V shed 4 bases and J shed 4 bases, with 16 bases lying between them. This CDR3 is built from 15 residues. Germline V gene sequence: CDR1 ENHRY, CDR2 SYGVKD. DNA of the CDR3: TGTGCCATCAGTGGTTTTAGTCGGGGACTCTATGGCTACACCTTC. This codes for CAISGFSRGLYGYTF.

This clonotype was detected only a few times. The rearrangement links TRBV18 to TRBJ2-7; 7 nucleotides line up with TRBD1. V shed 6 bases, J shed 0 bases, and the junction held 14 bases outside the gene matches. The CDR3 runs to 17 residues. Germline V gene lookup returns CDR1 KGHSH and CDR2 LQKENI. The CDR3 bases are TGTGCCAGCTCGCCCAAATCGACAGGGCCCTCCTCCTACGAGCAGTACGTC. This sequence encodes CASSPKSTGPSSYEQYV.

This clonotype showed up many times. The V gene is TRBV12-3 or TRBV12-4, the J gene TRBJ2-3, with a tentative D call TRBD2 (5 bases). The CDR3 runs 14 residues. Trimming stripped 4 bases from V and 0 bases from J, with 8 bases between. CDR3 nucleotides: TGTGCCAGCAGTTCGGACTGGAGCACAGATACGCAGTATTTT. It is translated as CASSSDWSTDTQYF.

This clonotype was detected only a few times. This sequence joins TRBV5-6 and TRBJ1-1; tentatively, D is TRBD1 (6 bases). The CDR3 covers 16 residues. In germline, CDR1 is SGHDT, CDR2 YYEEEE. Trimming removed 3 bases from V and 1 base from J, with 16 bases in between. The DNA for the CDR3 is TGTGCCAGCAGCTCGGGGGCAGGGAGGTCGAACACTGAAGCTTTCTTT. This encodes CASSSGAGRSNTEAFF.

This clonotype was picked up many times. The J gene is TRBJ1-1, the V gene TRBV13, with TRBD1 matching 9 bases. The CDR3 totals 13 residues. Trimming removed 5 bases from V and 5 bases from J; junction bases left unmatched: 3. Germline CDR1 is PRHDT and CDR2 is FYEKMQ (reference sequence). Here the CDR3 DNA reads TGTGCCAGCAGCACAGGGGGCAAGACTGAAGCTTTCTTT. Its protein is CASSTGGKTEAFF.

This clonotype showed up many times. The gene calls are TRBV20-1 and TRBJ2-1; D possibly corresponds to TRBD1 (5 bases). Germline assignment: CDR1 DFQATT and CDR2 SNEGSKA (reference sequence). The CDR3 consists of 16 residues. V lost 2 bases and J lost 0, with 14 bases in between. Written as DNA, the CDR3 is TGCAGTGCTAGATCCGGACACGAGAGCTCCTACAATGAGCAGTTCTTC. Encoded protein: CSARSGHESSYNEQFF.

This clonotype was seen many times. The chain employs TRBV9 and TRBJ2-7; 7 bases map to TRBD1. CDR1 SGDLS and CDR2 YYNGEE come from the germline V gene. V shed 4 bases and J 2 bases; nucleotides not matched to a gene: 6. The CDR3 covers 14 residues. CDR3 region: CASSTRQGTYEQYF. The DNA for the CDR3 is TGTGCCAGCAGCACCCGACAGGGTACCTACGAGCAGTACTTC. The whole variable domain, filled in from reference TRBV9 and TRBJ2-7, reads DSGVTQTPKHLITATGQRVTLRCSPRSGDLSVYWYQQSLDQGLQFLIQYYNGEERAKGNILERFSAQQFPDLHSELNLSSLELGDSALYFCASSTRQGTYEQYFGPGTRLTVT.

This clonotype was seen ten or more times. This chain uses TRBV5-1 with TRBJ2-5; D possibly corresponds to TRBD2 (5 bases). Germline V gene data show CDR1 as SGHRS and CDR2 as YFSETQ. The CDR3 runs 15 residues. V was trimmed by 3 bases and J by 3 bases, leaving 15 bases between them. The CDR3 here is CASSSGPTGEETQYF. In DNA form, the CDR3 reads TGCGCCAGCAGCTCGGGCCCGACCGGGGAAGAGACCCAGTACTTC.

This clonotype was recorded many times. J is TRBJ2-3 and V is TRBV11-2; no clear D gene. Trimming removed 2 bases at V and 2 bases at J, with 5 bases between. From germline, CDR1 is SGHAT and CDR2 FQNNGV. The CDR3 is 13 residues long. As DNA, the CDR3 is TGTGCCAGCAGCTTATATTTCACAGATACGCAGTATTTT. Residues: CASSLYFTDTQYF. The entire variable domain, with the rest obtained from reference TRBV11-2 and TRBJ2-3, is as follows: EAGVAQSPRYKIIEKRQSVAFWCNPISGHATLYWYQQILGQGPKLLIQFQNNGVVDDSQLPKDRFSAERLKGVDSTLKIQPAKLEDSAVYLCASSLYFTDTQYFGPGTRLTVL.

This clonotype was seen repeatedly, ten times or more. This rearrangement joins TRBV28 to TRBJ2-1, with D uncertain. Trimming pared 3 bases from V and 4 bases from J, leaving 13 bases between. Germline values: CDR1 MDHEN, CDR2 SYDVKM. The CDR3 has 15 residues. The CDR3 region is CASSFPSDPYNEQFF. The CDR3 DNA reads TGTGCCAGCAGTTTCCCCTCCGACCCGTACAATGAGCAGTTCTTC.

There are a few counts of this clonotype. This chain connects TRBV20-1 to TRBJ2-5, with TRBD1 identical over 7 bases. Germline CDR1 is DFQATT and CDR2 is SNEGSKA (reference sequence). The CDR3 contains 15 residues. V lost 4 bases to trimming and J lost 3 bases; unmatched junction nucleotides: 11. CDR3 DNA sequence: TGCAGTGCTACAGCCGGGACAGAAAAAGAAGAGACCCAGTACTTC. Translation gives CSATAGTEKEETQYF.

This clonotype appeared a single time. One end of the junction is discordant with germline, which a read error may explain. The rearrangement links TRBV5-1 to TRBJ1-3, with D possibly matching TRBD1 (6 bases). The CDR3 covers 15 residues. CDR1 and CDR2 from the germline V gene are SGHRS and YFSETQ. CDR3 nucleotides: TGCACCAGCAGCTTGATTGGGACATCTGGAAACACCATATATTTT. Encoded protein: CTSSLIGTSGNTIYF.

At least ten counts were recorded for this clonotype. The V gene is TRBV29-1, the J gene TRBJ1-2; D is perhaps TRBD1 (5 bases). Germline CDR1 is SQVTM and CDR2 is ANQGSEA. This CDR3 contains 13 residues. The V and J ends lost 7 bases and 3 bases respectively, with 15 bases between them. DNA for the CDR3: TGCAGCGCCCCCGCCGACAGTGACTATGGCTACACCTTC. It codes for CSAPADSDYGYTF.

This clonotype was observed at least ten times. The chain combines TRBV2 with TRBJ2-1, with D possibly being TRBD1 (6 bases). The germline V and J ends were trimmed by 0 bases and 3 bases, with 12 bases remaining between them. This CDR3 comprises 16 residues. The germline CDR1 and CDR2 sequences are SNHLY and FYNNEI. CDR3 sequence: CASSEAARGFYNEQFF. The DNA for the CDR3 is TGTGCCAGCAGTGAAGCGGCCAGGGGATTCTACAATGAGCAGTTCTTC.

This clonotype was detected many times. The V call is TRBV9, the J call TRBJ1-1; no clear D. CDR3 length equals 14 residues. V was pared by 0 bases and J by 7 bases, with 13 bases between. CDR1 is SGDLS, CDR2 YYNGEE, per germline. In nucleotides, the CDR3 is TGTGCCAGCAGCGTAGCGGTCGGCGGGGATGAAGCTTTCTTT. It translates to CASSVAVGGDEAFF.

Many counts were recorded for this clonotype. The CDR3 coding sequence is TGTGCCAGCAGCCTCAGCACAGGGTTGGAGGCAGATACGCAGTATTTT. It encodes CASSLSTGLEADTQYF. This chain joins TRBV28 and TRBJ2-3; D possibly corresponds to TRBD1 (6 bases). Trimming stripped 6 bases from V and 4 bases from J, with 20 bases between. This CDR3 spans 16 amino acids. CDR1 is MDHEN, CDR2 SYDVKM, per germline.

In this sample, this clonotype turned up many times. The chain links TRBV10-3 to TRBJ2-3; TRBD1 matches 10 bases. The CDR3 spans 16 residues. Germline trimming cut 2 bases from V and 4 bases from J; bases unmatched to any gene: 6. Germline V gene sequence: CDR1 ENHRY, CDR2 SYGVKD. CDR3 sequence (DNA): TGTGCCATCAGTGAGGGGCCCGGGACAGGGGCAGATACGCAGTATTTT. Protein: CAISEGPGTGADTQYF.

The rearrangement joins TRBV5-5 to TRBJ1-1; D is ambiguous. Trimming took 3 bases from V and 3 from J, leaving 21 bases between them. CDR3 length equals 17 residues. Germline V gene lookup returns CDR1 SGHKS and CDR2 YYEKEE (reference sequence). CDR3 sequence (DNA): TGTGCCAGCAGCTCCTCTGGCCCAGCTCTGTGGGACACTGAAGCTTTCTTT. This encodes CASSSSGPALWDTEAFF.

The sample holds many counts of this clonotype. The chain uses TRBV11-3 and TRBJ2-3, with TRBD2 matching 8 bases. The ends lost 0 bases at V and 4 bases at J; junction bases unmatched: 9. Germline-derived CDR1 and CDR2 are SGHNT and YENEEA. This CDR3 has 17 residues. CDR3 protein: CASSLDLPGGPSDTQYF. CDR3 DNA sequence: TGTGCCAGCAGCTTAGATCTACCGGGAGGGCCATCAGATACGCAGTATTTT.

The CDR3 sequence: CASRVAGSYEQYF. The CDR3 DNA is TGTGCCAGCAGAGTAGCGGGGTCCTACGAGCAGTACTTC. V usage is TRBV2 and J usage is TRBJ2-7; TRBD2 matches 8 bases. The V gene end was trimmed by 6 bases and the J gene end by 1 base; junction bases not matched to a gene: 2. The germline V gene encodes CDR1 SNHLY and CDR2 FYNNEI. This CDR3 comprises 13 residues. The entire variable domain, with the rest obtained from reference TRBV2 and TRBJ2-7, is as follows: EPEVTQTPSHQVTQMGQEVILRCVPISNHLYFYWYRQILGQKVEFLVSFYNNEISEKSEIFDDQFSVERPDGSNFTLKIRSTKLEDSAMYFCASRVAGSYEQYFGPGTRLTVT.

This chain uses TRBV19 with TRBJ2-2; the D gene is possibly TRBD2 (7 bases). The germline gives CDR1 LNHDA, CDR2 SQIVND (reference sequence). The CDR3 is 15 amino acids. Trimming cost V 6 bases and J 6 bases, with 17 bases left between them. In DNA form, the CDR3 reads TGTGCCAGTAGCCGGGGGGCCCTCGACGCCGGGGAGCTGTTTTTT. Its translation is CASSRGALDAGELFF. The full variable domain, rest sourced from reference TRBV19 and TRBJ2-2, is DGGITQSPKYLFRKEGQNVTLSCEQNLNHDAMYWYRQDPGQGLRLIYYSQIVNDFQKGDIAEGYSVSREKKESFPLTVTSAQKNPTAFYLCASSRGALDAGELFFGEGSRLTVL.

The table lists this clonotype with many counts. V and J are TRBV6-5 and TRBJ2-1; D remains ambiguous. Germline lookup yields CDR1 MNHEY and CDR2 SVGAGI. V gave up 0 bases and J gave up 0 bases, with 6 bases separating them. This CDR3 has 15 amino acids. The CDR3 DNA follows: TGTGCCAGCAGTTACTCTACCAGCTCCTACAATGAGCAGTTCTTC. This translates into CASSYSTSSYNEQFF.